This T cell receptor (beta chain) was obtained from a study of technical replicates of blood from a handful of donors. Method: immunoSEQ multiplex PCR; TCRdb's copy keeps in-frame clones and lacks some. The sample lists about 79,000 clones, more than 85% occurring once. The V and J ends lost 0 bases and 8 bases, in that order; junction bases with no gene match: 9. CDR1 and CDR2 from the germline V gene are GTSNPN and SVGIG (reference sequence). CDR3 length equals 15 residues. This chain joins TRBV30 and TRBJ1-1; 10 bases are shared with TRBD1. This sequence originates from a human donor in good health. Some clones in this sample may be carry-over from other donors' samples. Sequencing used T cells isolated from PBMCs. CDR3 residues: CAWSVRGTGVREAFF. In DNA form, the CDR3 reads TGTGCCTGGAGTGTACGAGGGACAGGGGTTCGGGAAGCTTTCTTT.